The clone carrying this T cell receptor (beta chain) was seen just once. The target antigen is unknown. The data derive from a study of T cell responses to AZD1222 COVID-19 vaccine. Repertoires were generated with immunoSEQ multiplex PCR, while TCRdb's copy carries only in-frame clones and drops some. The sample holds more than 95,000 clones; more than 70% are singletons and the top ten take less than 11%. General study points: Spike regions recognized by vaccine-associated CD4 TCRs spanned the protein, led by 160-218 and 743-854. Clonal diversity was possibly underestimated, and the donors were mostly white British, with more females.

The CDR3 totals 15 residues. Germline V gene data show CDR1 as MNHEY and CDR2 as SMNVEV (reference sequence). V was clipped by 4 bases and J by 6 bases, with 18 bases between them. This sequence joins TRBV27 and TRBJ1-2; a weak D match, TRBD1 (5 bases). The receptor's source is an adult in good health. The material was peripheral blood, obtained on day 0 of AZD1222 vaccination. CDR3 DNA sequence: TGTGCCAGCAGTTCCGCCTTGGGGCTAAGCGATGGCTACACCTTC. Its protein is CASSSALGLSDGYTF.